One TCR beta chain is described in this entry. Authors' methods: Cell counts per sample came from amplifying reference gene primers. Some clones are missing from TCRdb's copy, which holds only in-frame ones; the method was immunoSEQ multiplex PCR. V, J and clone size are those of that table, while D and trimming were read from the DNA. The table lists 360,000 or so clones, about 90% of them singletons, with roughly 3% in the top ten. The record originates from a study of blood T cell repertoires in COVID-19. Whole-study context: The United States, Italy and Spain supplied acute and convalescent COVID-19 samples.

The sample consisted of PBMCs or T cells enriched from blood (not recorded which). This TCR was recovered from a woman aged 25 to 39 who had recovered from COVID-19.

The CDR3 is CASSFAWTGARTEAFF. DNA of the CDR3: TGTGCCAGCAGTTTTGCCTGGACAGGGGCACGAACTGAAGCTTTCTTT. The gene calls are TRBV27 and TRBJ1-1; 9 nucleotides line up with TRBD1. The germline CDR1 and CDR2 sequences are MNHEY and SMNVEV (reference sequence). The CDR3 length is 16 residues. V shed 3 bases and J 5 bases; nucleotides not matched to a gene: 10.